The next 32 T cell receptor beta chains were all read from a single sample in a study of blood T cell repertoires in COVID-19. Data came from immunoSEQ multiplex PCR; TCRdb stores just in-frame clones and leaves some out. The data show about 140,000 clones, roughly 82% seen once. Input material: peripheral blood. These receptors were taken from a man at least 80 years old with acute or convalescent COVID-19.

The rearrangement links TRBV9 to TRBJ1-5; TRBD1 might be the D (6 bases). This CDR3 contains 13 residues. Trimming left V 4 bases short and J 7 bases short, with 12 bases between. The germline CDR1 and CDR2 sequences are SGDLS and YYNGEE. CDR3 bases: TGTGCCAGCAGCCCCTCGGGGGGCCAGCCCCAGCATTTT. Encoded protein: CASSPSGGQPQHF.

The chain couples TRBV7-2 to TRBJ2-7; D is unclear. The V end was cut by 1 base, the J end by 3 bases, with 13 bases between. This CDR3 has 15 amino acids. Germline loops: CDR1 SGHTA, CDR2 FQGNSA. CDR3 DNA: TGTGCCAGCAGCTTAGGAAGAGCGCCGGGCTACGAGCAGTACTTC. It translates to CASSLGRAPGYEQYF.

This clone appeared a few times. This chain connects TRBV6-5 to TRBJ1-1, with 9 bases matching TRBD1. CDR3 length: 13 amino acids. Trimming took 5 bases from V and 7 from J; bases not matched to a gene: 5. CDR1 is MNHEY and CDR2 is SVGAGI in the germline V gene. The CDR3: CASSRGTGIEAFF. CDR3 in DNA: TGTGCCAGCAGTCGGGGGACAGGGATTGAAGCTTTCTTT.

This clone appeared a few times. CDR3: CASSPYLEDYYGYTF. In DNA form, the CDR3 reads TGCGCCAGCAGCCCGTACCTTGAGGATTACTATGGCTACACCTTC. V gene TRBV4-3 combines with J gene TRBJ1-2; D not certain. With 4 bases removed from V and 3 bases from J, the gap between germline ends came to 15 bases. The CDR3 has 15 amino acids. From germline, CDR1 is LGHNA and CDR2 YSLEER.

The chain is built from TRBV19 and TRBJ2-1; 10 bases are a match to TRBD2. The CDR3 is 15 amino acids. J was trimmed by 9 bases and V by 4 bases; bases with no gene match: 9. In germline, CDR1 is LNHDA, CDR2 SQIVND (reference sequence). The CDR3 coding sequence is TGTGCCAGTAGTAACGGGGCTAGCGGGGGTGGTGAGCAGTTCTTC. Translation: CASSNGASGGGEQFF.

V and J are TRBV19 and TRBJ1-2; weak D call: TRBD1 (5 bases). Per the germline V gene, CDR1 is LNHDA and CDR2 is SQIVND (reference sequence). Trimming removed 6 bases at V and 5 bases at J, with 10 bases between. CDR3 length: 12 amino acids. The CDR3 sequence is CASRTGLYGYTF. The DNA for the CDR3 is TGTGCCAGTAGGACGGGACTGTATGGCTACACCTTC.

This clone appeared once. The chain uses TRBV5-4 and TRBJ1-1, with D hard to call. The CDR3 length is 14 residues. V was pared by 1 base and J by 2 bases, with 9 bases between. CDR1 is SGHNT and CDR2 is YYREEE in the germline V gene (reference sequence). CDR3 sequence: CASSLPSRNTEAFF. The DNA of the CDR3 is TGTGCCAGCAGCTTGCCGTCTAGAAACACTGAAGCTTTCTTT.

V usage is TRBV28 and J usage is TRBJ2-3; TRBD2 is a possible D gene (5 bases). CDR3 length: 18 amino acids. Trimming shortened V by 4 bases and J by 1 base, and 21 bases separated the two germline ends. The germline V gene encodes CDR1 MDHEN and CDR2 SYDVKM. CDR3 sequence reads: CASSSPGSGGGGTDTQYF. CDR3 in DNA: TGTGCCAGCAGTTCTCCGGGATCCGGTGGAGGAGGCACAGATACGCAGTATTTT.

The chain links TRBV7-6 to TRBJ2-1, with 9 bases that match TRBD1. V trimming: 6 bases; J trimming: 4 bases; junction bases outside the gene matches: 7. The CDR3 extends over 15 amino acids. Looked up from germline, CDR1 is SGHVS and CDR2 is FNYEAQ. The CDR3 is CASSAGTGNYNEQFF. DNA for the CDR3: TGTGCCAGCAGTGCCGGGACAGGGAATTACAATGAGCAGTTCTTC.

J is TRBJ2-5 and V is TRBV29-1; TRBD1 matches 9 bases. The CDR3 runs to 13 residues. Germline CDR1 reads SQVTM; CDR2 reads ANQGSEA. V lost 7 bases to trimming and J lost 7 bases; unmatched junction nucleotides: 10. The CDR3 here is CSGTGGAGVTQYF. The CDR3 DNA follows: TGCAGCGGAACAGGGGGCGCAGGGGTGACCCAGTACTTC.

This sequence joins TRBV19 and TRBJ2-1, with TRBD1 identical over 7 bases. Germline V CDR1 and CDR2: LNHDA, SQIVND (reference sequence). The CDR3 consists of 18 residues. Trimming cost V 4 bases and J 0 bases; bases outside gene matches: 12. This chain's CDR3 is CASSTPPHRGSSYNEQFF. For the CDR3, the DNA is TGTGCCAGTAGTACTCCGCCCCACAGGGGAAGCTCCTACAATGAGCAGTTCTTC.

In this sample, this clone turned up many times. The gene calls are TRBV19 and TRBJ2-3; possible D gene TRBD1, 6 bases. From germline, CDR1 is LNHDA and CDR2 SQIVND (reference sequence). There are 13 residues in the CDR3. Trimming stripped 6 bases from V and 4 bases from J, with 11 bases between. CDR3 sequence: CASRLQGADTQYF. In DNA form, the CDR3 reads TGTGCCAGTAGGCTACAGGGTGCAGATACGCAGTATTTT.

This chain joins TRBV24-1 and TRBJ2-3, with D hard to call. Per the germline V gene, CDR1 is KGHDR and CDR2 is SFDVKD. The CDR3 contains 12 residues. V gave up 10 bases and J gave up 4 bases, with 11 bases separating them. In nucleotides, the CDR3 is TGTGCCACGAGCAAACGGGCAGATACGCAGTATTTT. This codes for CATSKRADTQYF.

This clone was found a few times. V usage is TRBV6-5 and J usage is TRBJ1-4; 12 bases agree with TRBD1. This CDR3 contains 14 residues. The V and J ends lost 7 bases and 8 bases, in that order; junction bases with no gene match: 5. The germline V gene encodes CDR1 MNHEY and CDR2 SVGAGI. The CDR3 reads CASIRGTGGEKLFF. The DNA for the CDR3 is TGTGCCAGCATCCGGGGGACAGGGGGCGAAAAACTGTTTTTT.

The rearrangement joins TRBV27 to TRBJ1-5, with 10 bases matching TRBD1. The CDR3 is 17 residues long. Per germline, CDR1 MNHEY and CDR2 SMNVEV (reference sequence). V lost 1 base to trimming and J lost 1 base; unmatched junction nucleotides: 4. The CDR3 region is CASSLWTGGWSNQPQHF. Written as DNA, the CDR3 is TGTGCCAGCAGTTTATGGACAGGGGGGTGGAGCAATCAGCCCCAGCATTTT.

This chain uses TRBV2 with TRBJ1-2; TRBD1 matches 9 bases. Germline trimming cut 6 bases from V and 9 bases from J; bases unmatched to any gene: 11. The germline CDR1 and CDR2 sequences are SNHLY and FYNNEI. The CDR3 sequence is 14 residues long. The CDR3 sequence is CASRSGGQGRSYTF. DNA for the CDR3: TGTGCCAGCAGGAGCGGGGGACAGGGAAGGAGCTACACCTTC.

The V call is TRBV5-1, the J call TRBJ2-7; D might be TRBD1 (6 bases). This CDR3 comprises 14 residues. Per germline, CDR1 SGHRS and CDR2 YFSETQ. The V gene lost 1 base and the J gene lost 5 bases, with 13 bases spanning the gap. The CDR3 is CASSLSGADDEQYF. The CDR3 nucleotides are TGCGCCAGCAGCTTGTCAGGGGCGGATGACGAGCAGTACTTC.

The chain has TRBV19 and TRBJ2-2, with D perhaps TRBD1 (6 bases). Deletions cut 3 bases from V and 0 bases from J, with 11 bases between. The CDR3 loop spans 16 amino acids. Germline V lookup: CDR1 LNHDA, CDR2 SQIVND (reference sequence). In nucleotides, the CDR3 is TGTGCCAGTAGTATTTTCAGGGGAACGAACACCGGGGAGCTGTTTTTT. This encodes CASSIFRGTNTGELFF. Full variable domain (remainder filled in from reference TRBV19 and TRBJ2-2): DGGITQSPKYLFRKEGQNVTLSCEQNLNHDAMYWYRQDPGQGLRLIYYSQIVNDFQKGDIAEGYSVSREKKESFPLTVTSAQKNPTAFYLCASSIFRGTNTGELFFGEGSRLTVL.

A few counts support this clone. This chain joins TRBV3-1 (or the pseudogene TRBV3-2) and TRBJ2-7; 10 bases map to TRBD1. Germline CDR1 and CDR2: LGHDT and YNNKEL (reference sequence). J gave up 7 bases and V 4 bases, and 7 bases lay outside the gene matches. The CDR3 is 14 amino acids. CDR3 residues: CASSPTGGGREQYF. CDR3 DNA sequence: TGTGCCAGCAGCCCGACAGGGGGCGGTCGGGAGCAGTACTTC.

Only a few counts were recorded for this clone. The rearrangement joins TRBV7-3 to TRBJ2-1; D perhaps matches TRBD2 (7 bases). From germline, CDR1 is SGHTA and CDR2 FQGTGA. Trimming removed 5 bases from V and 0 bases from J, with 14 bases in between. This CDR3 region has 16 residues. The CDR3, as DNA: TGTGCCAGCAGCCTAGACGGGGGGCGCTCCTACAATGAGCAGTTCTTC. The encoded protein is CASSLDGGRSYNEQFF.

The chain carries TRBV4-2 and TRBJ1-5; no clear D. CDR1 is LGHNA, CDR2 YNFKEQ, per germline. The V gene lost 1 base and the J gene lost 11 bases, with 15 bases spanning the gap. The CDR3 has 14 residues. CDR3 bases: TGTGCCAGCAGCCAAGGTGGAGGGAGCAAGGCCCAGCATTTT. Residues: CASSQGGGSKAQHF.

This clone has just a few counts. This chain links TRBV28 with TRBJ1-5; 7 nucleotides match TRBD1. The CDR3 totals 14 residues. CDR1 MDHEN and CDR2 SYDVKM come from the germline V gene. V was pared by 1 base and J by 7 bases, with 4 bases of the junction left unmatched. The CDR3 bases are TGTGCCAGCAGTTTATCGCAGGGGGAGCAGCCCCAGCATTTT. It translates to CASSLSQGEQPQHF.

This rearrangement joins TRBV5-3 to TRBJ2-6; 10 bases fit TRBD2. TRBV5-3 is annotated as an ORF whose role is uncertain. There are 18 residues in the CDR3. V lost 5 bases to trimming and J lost 0 bases; unmatched junction nucleotides: 8. The chain's CDR3 is CARRVAGGPHSGANVLTF. DNA of the CDR3: TGTGCCAGAAGGGTAGCGGGGGGCCCCCACTCTGGGGCCAACGTCCTGACTTTC.

This rearrangement joins TRBV11-2 to TRBJ2-7; tentatively, D is TRBD2 (7 bases). V was cut by 5 bases and J by 0 bases, with 17 bases left in between. The CDR3 sequence is 16 residues long. Germline loops: CDR1 SGHAT, CDR2 FQNNGV. The chain's CDR3 is CASSTSQRGASYEQYF. The DNA of the CDR3 is TGTGCCAGCAGCACCTCCCAACGGGGGGCCTCCTACGAGCAGTACTTC.

J is TRBJ2-7 and V is TRBV29-1; 8 nucleotides agree with TRBD2. Germline-derived CDR1 and CDR2 are SQVTM and ANQGSEA. The J segment lost 3 bases and the V segment lost 4 bases, leaving 5 bases of the junction unmatched. This CDR3 is built from 13 residues. CDR3 nucleotides: TGCAGCGTTGCCAAGCGGGGGAACTACGAGCAGTACTTC. This codes for CSVAKRGNYEQYF.

The V call is TRBV6-2 or TRBV6-3, the J call TRBJ2-4, with D possibly being TRBD1 (5 bases). Germline V gives CDR1 MNHEY, CDR2 SVGEGT. V dropped 6 bases and J dropped 3 bases, with 12 bases sitting between them. The CDR3 is made up of 14 amino acids. Written as DNA, the CDR3 is TGTGCCAGCAGCGCCGACAGAATCAAAAACATTCAGTACTTC. This gives the protein CASSADRIKNIQYF.

V is TRBV7-3 and J is TRBJ1-2; tentative D call: TRBD1 (5 bases). Per the germline V gene, CDR1 is SGHTA and CDR2 is FQGTGA. The CDR3 consists of 13 residues. Trimming left V 6 bases short and J 4 bases short, with 12 bases between. Here the CDR3 reads CASSPDGGYGYTF. The CDR3 DNA is TGTGCCAGCAGTCCGGACGGGGGCTATGGCTACACCTTC.

This clone came up a few times. The CDR3 DNA sequence: TGTGCCACCAAACAGGGAGGGCTTCAAGAGACCCAGTACTTC. Protein product: CATKQGGLQETQYF. V and J are TRBV15 and TRBJ2-5; possible D gene TRBD2, 7 bases. The length of the CDR3 is 14 residues. Looked up from germline, CDR1 is LNHNV and CDR2 is YYDKDF (reference sequence). Trimming removed 7 bases from V and 2 bases from J, with 14 bases in between.

V is TRBV14 and J is TRBJ1-6; D gene uncertain. The CDR3 sequence is 15 residues long. Germline CDR1 and CDR2: SGHDN and FVKESK. Trimming removed 5 bases at V and 9 bases at J, with 17 bases between. CDR3 amino acids: CASSASEGWSSPLHF. CDR3 coding DNA: TGTGCCAGCAGCGCCTCTGAGGGCTGGAGTTCACCCCTCCACTTT.

CDR3 loop: CASSGGQGGPNEQFF. CDR3 nucleotides: TGCGCCAGCAGCGGCGGACAGGGGGGTCCGAATGAGCAGTTCTTC. The rearrangement links TRBV5-1 to TRBJ2-1, with TRBD1 matching over 10 bases. J lost 7 bases, V lost 4 bases, and 8 bases had no gene match. CDR1 and CDR2 from the germline V gene are SGHRS and YFSETQ. The CDR3 spans 15 residues.

This chain connects TRBV19 to TRBJ2-6; D might be TRBD1 (5 bases). V was shortened by 6 bases and J by 4 bases, with 13 bases between the two germline ends. This CDR3 comprises 15 residues. The germline V gene encodes CDR1 LNHDA and CDR2 SQIVND (reference sequence). CDR3 DNA sequence: TGTGCCAGTAGAGGGGATTCTGGAGGGGCCAACGTCCTGACTTTC. It yields the protein CASRGDSGGANVLTF.

A note on this clone: At one boundary the junction diverges from the germline segment, which might be a read error. This chain uses TRBV19 with TRBJ1-1, with no clear D. The CDR3 contains 14 residues. CDR1 LNHDA and CDR2 SQIVND come from the germline V gene (reference sequence). The DNA for the CDR3 is TGTGCCAGTAGCATAGCAGAGGGGAACACTGAAGCTTTCTTT. Translated: CASSIAEGNTEAFF.